This T cell receptor beta chain was profiled in a study of CD8 T cells in ankylosing spondylitis. TCRdb used MiXCR to reprocess the 5' RACE reads, holding one entry per CDR3 protein. Of 150,000 to 200,000 distinct CDR3 sequences listed, around a third were seen once; the top ten hold around 6.2%. Trimming left V 8 bases short and J 7 bases short, with 20 bases between. Germline assignment: CDR1 LNHDA and CDR2 SQIVND (reference sequence). This CDR3 is 14 amino acids long. This sequence joins TRBV19 and TRBJ1-1; D is perhaps TRBD1 (5 bases). Sequencing was carried out using synovial fluid, either unsorted or a sorted T cell fraction (not recorded which). The receptor comes from a male donor with ankylosing spondylitis. This chain's CDR3 is CASEGRAFLGEAFF. The CDR3, as DNA: TGTGCCAGTGAAGGCAGGGCTTTCCTGGGTGAAGCTTTCTTT.